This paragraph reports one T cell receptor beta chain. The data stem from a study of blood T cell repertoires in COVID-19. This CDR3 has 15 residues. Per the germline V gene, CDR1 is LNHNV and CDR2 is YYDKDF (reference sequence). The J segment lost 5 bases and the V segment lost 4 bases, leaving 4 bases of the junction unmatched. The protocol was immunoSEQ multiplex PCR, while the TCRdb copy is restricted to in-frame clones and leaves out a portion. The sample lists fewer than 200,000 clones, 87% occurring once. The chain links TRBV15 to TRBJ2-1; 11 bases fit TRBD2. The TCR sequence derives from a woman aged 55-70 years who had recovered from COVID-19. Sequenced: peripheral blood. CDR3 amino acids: CATSTTSGVHNEQFF. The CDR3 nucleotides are TGTGCCACCAGCACGACTAGCGGGGTCCACAATGAGCAGTTCTTC. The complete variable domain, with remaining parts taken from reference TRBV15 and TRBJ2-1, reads DAMVIQNPRYQVTQFGKPVTLSCSQTLNHNVMYWYQQKSSQAPKLLFHYYDKDFNNEADTPDNFQSRRPNTSFCFLDIRSPGLGDTAMYLCATSTTSGVHNEQFFGPGTRLTVL.